This T cell receptor (beta chain) was sequenced in a study of T cell repertoires in aging, cancer and after chemotherapy. Turning to the study itself: Six age groups, ranging from 30 or younger to 70 or older, included the donors.

Peripheral blood genomic DNA, not sorted cells or RNA, was the template. Multiplex touch-down PCR with TRB-A/B primers amplified rearranged V-D-J TRB sequences. One entry per CDR3 protein results from TCRdb running MiXCR on the multiplex PCR reads. The sample includes just over 4,500 distinct CDR3 sequences, about 20% of them seen just once. CDR3 length equals 14 residues. Germline V lookup: CDR1 MDHEN, CDR2 SYDVKM. Trimming took off 5 bases at V and 0 bases at J, with 8 bases between the two ends. The sequence came from a human donor with a blood cancer. Sequencing input: blood. The genes are TRBV28 and TRBJ1-5; D gene uncertain. The CDR3 nucleotides are TGTGCCAGCAGTGTCGGCCCTAGCAATCAGCCCCAGCATTTT. Translation: CASSVGPSNQPQHF.